These T cell receptor beta chains were read from a single sample in a study of brain metastases from non-small cell lung cancer. Some clones are missing from TCRdb's copy, which holds only in-frame ones; the method was immunoSEQ multiplex PCR. The data hold 3,500 to 4,500 clones, with roughly nine tenths observed a single time. Sample: primary lung tumor tissue. Receptor source: a donor at least 40 years old with non-small cell lung cancer. The CDR3 runs from the conserved cysteine through the conserved F or W. D genes are given only for firm matches. Not all rows give a size; the values are once, few, many and, for expanded clones, a class.

>NA|NA|TRBV28|TRBJ1-2
CASHIDYGYTF
TGTGCCAGCCATATCGACTATGGCTACACCTTC
>NA|TRBD2|TRBV24-1|TRBJ2-3
CATSDSGVRAGGLYF
TGTGCCACCAGTGATTCAGGCGTCAGGGCGGGGGGGTTGTATTTT
>few|NA|TRBV6-6|TRBJ2-1
CASTPEGGGDEQFF
TGTGCCAGCACCCCCGAGGGGGGGGGCGATGAGCAGTTCTTC
>NA|NA|TRBV18|TRBJ1-5
CASSPGASNQPQHF
TGTGCCAGCTCACCAGGAGCTAGCAATCAGCCCCAGCATTTT
>NA|NA|TRBV5-1|TRBJ2-7
CASSYSSYEQYF
TGCGCCAGCAGTTACAGCTCCTACGAGCAGTACTTC
>NA|NA|TRBV18|TRBJ2-5
CASSGEIRQETQYF
TGTGCCAGCTCGGGTGAGATTCGTCAAGAGACCCAGTACTTC
>NA|NA|TRBV4-1|TRBJ2-4
CASSHENNRPEEAKNIQYF
TGCGCCAGCAGCCATGAAAATAACAGGCCCGAGGAGGCTAAAAACATTCAGTACTTC
>NA|NA|TRBV25-1|TRBJ2-3
CASSDRGGTDTQYF
TGTGCCAGCAGTGATAGGGGAGGCACAGATACGCAGTATTTT
>NA|TRBD1|TRBV3-1/TRBV3-2|TRBJ1-4
CASSTALPGQDNEKLFF
TGTGCCAGCAGCACCGCCTTGCCGGGACAGGATAATGAAAAACTGTTTTTT
>NA|NA|TRBV18|TRBJ1-3
CASSPSQGHGNTIYF
TGTGCCAGCTCACCCTCCCAGGGGCATGGAAACACCATATATTTT